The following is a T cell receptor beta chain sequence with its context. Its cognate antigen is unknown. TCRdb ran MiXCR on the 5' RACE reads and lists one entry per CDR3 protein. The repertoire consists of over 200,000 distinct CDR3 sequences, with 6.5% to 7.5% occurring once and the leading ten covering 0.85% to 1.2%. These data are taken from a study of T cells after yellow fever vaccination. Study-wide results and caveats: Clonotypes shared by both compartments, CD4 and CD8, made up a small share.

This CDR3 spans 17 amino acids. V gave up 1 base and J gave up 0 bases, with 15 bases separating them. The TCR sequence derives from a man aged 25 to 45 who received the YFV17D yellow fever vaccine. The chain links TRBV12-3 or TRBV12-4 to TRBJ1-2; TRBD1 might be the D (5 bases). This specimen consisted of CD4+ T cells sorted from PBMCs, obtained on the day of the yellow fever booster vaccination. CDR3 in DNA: TGTGCCAGCAGTTTAGGAGTCGGGGGATTAGCTAACTATGGCTACACCTTC. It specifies CASSLGVGGLANYGYTF.